This TCR beta chain was sequenced during a study of blood T cells in healthy people across ages. This CDR3 region has 14 residues. Trimming removed 3 bases from V and 4 bases from J, with 15 bases in between. CDR1 DFQATT and CDR2 SNEGSKA come from the germline V gene (reference sequence). Concerning this clonotype: The antigen is unknown.

The sample, roughly 9.1 milliliters of peripheral blood, was drawn from each donor. General study findings and limits: Because donor CMV status was unknown, expanded clonotype changes were possibly confounded. Correlation between TCR beta diversity and naive T cell percentage was strong.

Through a sample-barcoded 5' primer and a J-beta primer mix, a second PCR was run for roughly 7 to 12 cycles. Every sample gave at least 2.5 million paired-end reads containing CDR3. Each CDR3 protein gets one entry after TCRdb re-called the 5' RACE reads with MiXCR. The table shows about 1.8 million distinct CDR3 sequences, with 49% occurring only once. Specimen: blood. The TCR was taken from a woman aged 40 to 50 in good health. This chain links TRBV20-1 with TRBJ1-2, with D tentatively TRBD1 (5 bases). CDR3: CSARPRDSSYGYTF. DNA for the CDR3: TGCAGTGCTAGGCCCCGGGACTCCAGCTATGGCTACACCTTC.